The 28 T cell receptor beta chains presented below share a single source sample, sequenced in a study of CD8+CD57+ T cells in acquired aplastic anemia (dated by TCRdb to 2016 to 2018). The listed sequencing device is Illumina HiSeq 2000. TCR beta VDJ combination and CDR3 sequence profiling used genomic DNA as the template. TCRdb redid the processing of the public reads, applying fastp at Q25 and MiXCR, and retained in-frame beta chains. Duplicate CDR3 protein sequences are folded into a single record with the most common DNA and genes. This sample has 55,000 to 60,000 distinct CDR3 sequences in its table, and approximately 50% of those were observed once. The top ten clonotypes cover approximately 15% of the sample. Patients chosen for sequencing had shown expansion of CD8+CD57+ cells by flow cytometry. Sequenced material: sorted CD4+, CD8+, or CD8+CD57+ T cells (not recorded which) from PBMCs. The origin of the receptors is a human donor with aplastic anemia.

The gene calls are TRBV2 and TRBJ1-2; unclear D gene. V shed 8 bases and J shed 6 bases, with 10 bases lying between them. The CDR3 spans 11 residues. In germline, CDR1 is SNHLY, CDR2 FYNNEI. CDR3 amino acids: CASLREHGYTF. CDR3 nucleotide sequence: TGTGCCAGCCTTAGGGAACATGGCTACACCTTC.

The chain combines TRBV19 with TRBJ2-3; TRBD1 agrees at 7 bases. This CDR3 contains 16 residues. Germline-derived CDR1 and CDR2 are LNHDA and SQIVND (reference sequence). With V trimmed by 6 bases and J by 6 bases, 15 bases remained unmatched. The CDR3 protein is CASSPSHRGMMDTQYF. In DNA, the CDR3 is TGTGCCAGTAGCCCCTCCCACAGGGGAATGATGGATACGCAGTATTTT.

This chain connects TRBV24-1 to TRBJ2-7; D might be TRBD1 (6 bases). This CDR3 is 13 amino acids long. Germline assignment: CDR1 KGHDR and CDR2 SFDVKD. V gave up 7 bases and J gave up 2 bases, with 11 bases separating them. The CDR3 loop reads CATSSGQTYEQYF. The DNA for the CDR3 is TGTGCCACCAGCTCCGGACAGACCTACGAGCAGTACTTC.

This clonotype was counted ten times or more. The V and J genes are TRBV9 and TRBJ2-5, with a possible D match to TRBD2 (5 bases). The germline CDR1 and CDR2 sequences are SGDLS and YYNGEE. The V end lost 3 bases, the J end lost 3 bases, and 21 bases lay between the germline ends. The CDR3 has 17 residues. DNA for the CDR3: TGTGCCAGCAGCGCAGATCTGACCCATTCCGGGGAAGAGACCCAGTACTTC. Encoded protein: CASSADLTHSGEETQYF.

CDR3 sequence (DNA): TGTGCCATCAGTGAAAGGGACAGAGCGGTCGATAATTCACCCCTCCACTTT. Its protein product is CAISERDRAVDNSPLHF. This chain uses TRBV10-3 with TRBJ1-6, with 7 bases aligning to TRBD1. This CDR3 has 17 residues. Per the germline V gene, CDR1 is ENHRY and CDR2 is SYGVKD. V shed 3 bases, J shed 5 bases, and the junction held 10 bases outside the gene matches.

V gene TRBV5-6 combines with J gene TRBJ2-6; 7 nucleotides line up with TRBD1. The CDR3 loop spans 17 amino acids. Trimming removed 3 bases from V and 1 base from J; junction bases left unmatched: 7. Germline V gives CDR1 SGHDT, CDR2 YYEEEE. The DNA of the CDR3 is TGTGCCAGCAGCTCGGGACAGTATCTGTCTGGGGCCAACGTCCTGACTTTC. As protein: CASSSGQYLSGANVLTF. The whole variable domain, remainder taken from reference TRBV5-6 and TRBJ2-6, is DAGVTQSPTHLIKTRGQQVTLRCSPKSGHDTVSWYQQALGQGPQFIFQYYEEEERQRGNFPDRFSGHQFPNYSSELNVNALLLGDSALYLCASSSGQYLSGANVLTFGAGSRLTVL.

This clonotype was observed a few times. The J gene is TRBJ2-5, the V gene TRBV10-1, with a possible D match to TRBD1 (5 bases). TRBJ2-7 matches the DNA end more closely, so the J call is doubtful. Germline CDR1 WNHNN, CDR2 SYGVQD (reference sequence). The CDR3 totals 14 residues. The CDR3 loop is CASSPGSERYEQYF. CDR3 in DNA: TGCGCCAGCAGTCCAGGGTCGGAGAGATACGAGCAGTACTTC.

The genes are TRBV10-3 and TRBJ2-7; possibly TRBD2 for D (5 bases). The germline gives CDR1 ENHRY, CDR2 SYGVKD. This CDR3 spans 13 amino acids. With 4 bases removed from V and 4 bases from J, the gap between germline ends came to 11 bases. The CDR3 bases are TGTGCCATCAGTGTCGGGGATACATACGAGCAGTACTTC. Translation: CAISVGDTYEQYF.

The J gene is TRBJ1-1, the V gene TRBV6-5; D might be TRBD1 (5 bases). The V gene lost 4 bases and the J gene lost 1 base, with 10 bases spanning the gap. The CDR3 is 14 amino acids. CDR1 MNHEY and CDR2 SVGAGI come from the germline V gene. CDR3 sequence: CASSCLDRNTEAFF. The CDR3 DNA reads TGTGCCAGCAGTTGCCTCGACAGGAACACTGAAGCTTTCTTT.

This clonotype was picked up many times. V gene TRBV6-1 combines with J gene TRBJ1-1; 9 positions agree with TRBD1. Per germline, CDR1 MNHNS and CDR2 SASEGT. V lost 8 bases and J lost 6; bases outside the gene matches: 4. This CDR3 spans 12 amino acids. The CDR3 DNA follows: TGTGCCAGCCTGGACAGGGGATCTGAAGCTTTCTTT. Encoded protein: CASLDRGSEAFF.

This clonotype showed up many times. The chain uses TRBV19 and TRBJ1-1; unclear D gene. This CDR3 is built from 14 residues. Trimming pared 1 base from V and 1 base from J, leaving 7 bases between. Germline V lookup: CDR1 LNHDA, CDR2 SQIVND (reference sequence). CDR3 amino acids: CASSIADPNTEAFF. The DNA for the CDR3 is TGTGCCAGTAGTATAGCGGATCCGAACACTGAAGCTTTCTTT. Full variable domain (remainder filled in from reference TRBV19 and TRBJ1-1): DGGITQSPKYLFRKEGQNVTLSCEQNLNHDAMYWYRQDPGQGLRLIYYSQIVNDFQKGDIAEGYSVSREKKESFPLTVTSAQKNPTAFYLCASSIADPNTEAFFGQGTRLTVV.

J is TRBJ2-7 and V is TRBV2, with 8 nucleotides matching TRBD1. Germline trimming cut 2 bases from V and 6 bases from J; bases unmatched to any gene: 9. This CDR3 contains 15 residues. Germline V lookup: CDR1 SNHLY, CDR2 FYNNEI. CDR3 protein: CASSERAGGAGEQYF. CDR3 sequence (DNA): TGTGCCAGCAGTGAAAGGGCAGGGGGCGCGGGCGAGCAGTACTTC.

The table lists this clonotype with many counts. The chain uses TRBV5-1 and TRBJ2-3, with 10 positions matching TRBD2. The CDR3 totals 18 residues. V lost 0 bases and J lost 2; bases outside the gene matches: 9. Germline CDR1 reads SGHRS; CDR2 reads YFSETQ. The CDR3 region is CASSLGLAGASTTDTQYF. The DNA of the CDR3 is TGCGCCAGCAGCTTGGGGCTAGCGGGGGCCTCAACCACAGATACGCAGTATTTT.

CDR3 coding DNA: TGTGCCACCAGTGATTTTAGAGGTCAGCCCCAGCATTTT. The encoded protein is CATSDFRGQPQHF. The chain employs TRBV24-1 and TRBJ1-5; D is undetermined. This CDR3 is 13 amino acids long. The germline CDR1 and CDR2 sequences are KGHDR and SFDVKD. Between the trimmed V and J ends, which lost 1 base and 6 bases, there was a span of 6 bases.

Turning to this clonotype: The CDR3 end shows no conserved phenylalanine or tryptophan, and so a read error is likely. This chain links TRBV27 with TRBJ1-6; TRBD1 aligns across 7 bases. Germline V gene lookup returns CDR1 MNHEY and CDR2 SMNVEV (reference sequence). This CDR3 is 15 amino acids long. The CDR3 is CASGLWDSTSSPLHL. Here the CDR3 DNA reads TGTGCCAGCGGTTTATGGGACAGCACTTCTTCACCCCTCCACCTT.

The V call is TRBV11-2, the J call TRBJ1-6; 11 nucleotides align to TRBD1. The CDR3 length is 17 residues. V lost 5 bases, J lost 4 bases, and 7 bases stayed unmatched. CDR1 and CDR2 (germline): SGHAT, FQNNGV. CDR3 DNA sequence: TGTGCCAGCAGCCTGTGGACAGGGGGCTTTTATAATTCACCCCTCCACTTT. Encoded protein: CASSLWTGGFYNSPLHF.

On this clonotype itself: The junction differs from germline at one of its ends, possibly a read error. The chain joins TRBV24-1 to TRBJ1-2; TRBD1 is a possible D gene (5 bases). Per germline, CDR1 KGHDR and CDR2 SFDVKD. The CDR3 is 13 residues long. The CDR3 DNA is TGTGCCACCAGTGATCCCCAGGATTGGACACCCGCCTTC. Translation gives CATSDPQDWTPAF.

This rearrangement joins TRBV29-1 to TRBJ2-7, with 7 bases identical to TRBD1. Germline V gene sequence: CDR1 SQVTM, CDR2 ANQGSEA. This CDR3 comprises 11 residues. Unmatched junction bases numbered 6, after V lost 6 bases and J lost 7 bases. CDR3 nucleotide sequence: TGCAGCGTCGGGACAGACCGGGAGCAGTACGTC. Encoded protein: CSVGTDREQYV.

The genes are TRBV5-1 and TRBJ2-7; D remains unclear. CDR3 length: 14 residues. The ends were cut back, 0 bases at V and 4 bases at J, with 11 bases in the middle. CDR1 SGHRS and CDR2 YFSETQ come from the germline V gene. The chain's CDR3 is CASSLGNGLYEQYF. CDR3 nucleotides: TGCGCCAGCAGCTTGGGGAACGGTTTGTACGAGCAGTACTTC.

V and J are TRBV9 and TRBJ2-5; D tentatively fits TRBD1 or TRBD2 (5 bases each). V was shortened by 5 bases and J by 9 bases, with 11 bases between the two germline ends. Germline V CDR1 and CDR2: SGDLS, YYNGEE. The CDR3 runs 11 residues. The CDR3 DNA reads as TGTGCCAGCAGTGGGGGATGGGCCCAGTACTTC. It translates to CASSGGWAQYF.

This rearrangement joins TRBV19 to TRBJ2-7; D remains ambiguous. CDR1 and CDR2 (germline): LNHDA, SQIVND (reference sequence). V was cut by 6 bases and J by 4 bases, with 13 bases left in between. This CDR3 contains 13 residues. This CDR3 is CASSQSDGYEQYF. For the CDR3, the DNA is TGTGCCAGTAGCCAGAGTGACGGTTACGAGCAGTACTTC.

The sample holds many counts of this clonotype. The CDR3 reads CASGGNEQFF. As DNA, the CDR3 is TGTGCCAGCGGAGGGAATGAGCAGTTCTTC. The gene calls are TRBV27 and TRBJ2-1; a possible D gene is TRBD2 (6 bases). The germline CDR1 and CDR2 sequences are MNHEY and SMNVEV (reference sequence). This CDR3 region has 10 residues. The V gene lost 8 bases and the J gene lost 7 bases, with 6 bases spanning the gap.

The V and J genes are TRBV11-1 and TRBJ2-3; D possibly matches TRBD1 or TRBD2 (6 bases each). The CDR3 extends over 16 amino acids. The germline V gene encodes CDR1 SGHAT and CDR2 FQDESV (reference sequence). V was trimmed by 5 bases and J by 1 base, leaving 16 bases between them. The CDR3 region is CASSGGTTRGTDTQYF. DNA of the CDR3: TGTGCCAGCAGCGGCGGGACAACGCGGGGCACAGATACGCAGTATTTT.

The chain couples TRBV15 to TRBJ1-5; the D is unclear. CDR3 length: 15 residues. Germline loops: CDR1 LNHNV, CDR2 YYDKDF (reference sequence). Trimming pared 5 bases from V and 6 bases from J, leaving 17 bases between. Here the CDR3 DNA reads TGTGCCACCAGCTCCAGTTCGGAGGCCGCTCAGCCCCAGCATTTT. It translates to CATSSSSEAAQPQHF.

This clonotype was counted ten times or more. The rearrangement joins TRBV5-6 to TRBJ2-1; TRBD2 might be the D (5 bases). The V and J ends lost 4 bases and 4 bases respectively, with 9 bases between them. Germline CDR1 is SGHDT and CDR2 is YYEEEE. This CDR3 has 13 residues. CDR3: CASSPEGYNEQFF. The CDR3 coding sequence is TGTGCCAGCAGCCCCGAGGGTTACAATGAGCAGTTCTTC.

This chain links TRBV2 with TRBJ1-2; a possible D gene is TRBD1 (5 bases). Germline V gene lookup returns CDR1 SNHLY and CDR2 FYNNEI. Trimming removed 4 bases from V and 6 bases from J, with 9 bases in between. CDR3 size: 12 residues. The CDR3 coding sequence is TGTGCCAGCAGTGCCCAGGGTAATGGCTACACCTTC. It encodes CASSAQGNGYTF.

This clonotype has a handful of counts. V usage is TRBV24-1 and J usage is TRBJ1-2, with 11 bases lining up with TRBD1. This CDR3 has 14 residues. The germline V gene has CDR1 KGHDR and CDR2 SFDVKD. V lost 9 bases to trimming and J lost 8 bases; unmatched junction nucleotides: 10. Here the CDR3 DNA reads TGTGCCACCCGCGGGACAGGGGGACTAGACGGCTACACCTTC. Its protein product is CATRGTGGLDGYTF.

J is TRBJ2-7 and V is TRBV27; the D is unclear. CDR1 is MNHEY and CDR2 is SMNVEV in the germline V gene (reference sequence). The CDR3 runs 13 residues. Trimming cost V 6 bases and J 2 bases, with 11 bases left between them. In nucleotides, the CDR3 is TGTGCCAGCAGCCCCTTTGAGACCTACGAGCAGTACTTC. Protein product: CASSPFETYEQYF.